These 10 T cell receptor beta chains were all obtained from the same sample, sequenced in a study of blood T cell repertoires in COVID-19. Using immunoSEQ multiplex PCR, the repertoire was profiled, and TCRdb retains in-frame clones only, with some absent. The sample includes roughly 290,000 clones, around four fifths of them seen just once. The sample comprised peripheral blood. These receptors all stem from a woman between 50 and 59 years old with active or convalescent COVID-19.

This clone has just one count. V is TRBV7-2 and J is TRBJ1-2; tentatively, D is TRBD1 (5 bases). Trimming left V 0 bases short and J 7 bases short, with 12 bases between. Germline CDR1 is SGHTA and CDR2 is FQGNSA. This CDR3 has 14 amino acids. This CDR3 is CASSLAWQGIGYTF. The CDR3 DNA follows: TGTGCCAGCAGCTTAGCGTGGCAGGGAATTGGCTACACCTTC.

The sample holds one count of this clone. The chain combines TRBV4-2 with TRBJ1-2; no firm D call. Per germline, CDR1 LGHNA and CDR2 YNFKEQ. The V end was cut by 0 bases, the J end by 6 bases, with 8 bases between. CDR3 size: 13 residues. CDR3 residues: CASSQESLDGYTF. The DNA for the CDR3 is TGTGCCAGCAGCCAAGAAAGCCTTGATGGCTACACCTTC.

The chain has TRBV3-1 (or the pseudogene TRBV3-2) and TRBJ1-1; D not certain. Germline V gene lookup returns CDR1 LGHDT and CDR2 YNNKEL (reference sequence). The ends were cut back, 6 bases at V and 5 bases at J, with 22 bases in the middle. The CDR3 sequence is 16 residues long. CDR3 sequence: CASRPQGDAFRTEAFF. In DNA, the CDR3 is TGTGCCAGCAGGCCTCAAGGAGACGCCTTTAGGACTGAAGCTTTCTTT.

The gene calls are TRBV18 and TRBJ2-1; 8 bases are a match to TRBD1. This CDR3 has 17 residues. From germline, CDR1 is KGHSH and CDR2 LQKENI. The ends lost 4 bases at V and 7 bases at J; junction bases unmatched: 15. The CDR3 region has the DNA TGTGCCAGCTCACAACCCGGGACAGGTCGAGGGTGGAATGAGCAGTTCTTC. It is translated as CASSQPGTGRGWNEQFF.

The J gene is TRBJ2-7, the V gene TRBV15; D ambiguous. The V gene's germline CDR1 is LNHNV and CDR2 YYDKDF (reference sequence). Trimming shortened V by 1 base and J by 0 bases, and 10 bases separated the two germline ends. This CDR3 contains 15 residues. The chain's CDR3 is CATSRVGVDSYEQYF. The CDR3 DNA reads TGTGCCACCAGCAGAGTGGGCGTGGACTCCTACGAGCAGTACTTC.

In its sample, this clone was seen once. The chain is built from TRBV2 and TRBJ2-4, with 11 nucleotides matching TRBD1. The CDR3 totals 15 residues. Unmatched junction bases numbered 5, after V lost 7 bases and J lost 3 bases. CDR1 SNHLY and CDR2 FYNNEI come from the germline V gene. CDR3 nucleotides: TGTGCCAGCATCCCCGGGACAGGGGGCAAAAACATTCAGTACTTC. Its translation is CASIPGTGGKNIQYF.

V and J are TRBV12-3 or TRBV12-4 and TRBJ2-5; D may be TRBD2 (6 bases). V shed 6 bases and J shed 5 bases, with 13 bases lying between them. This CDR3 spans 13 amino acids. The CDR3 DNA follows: TGTGCCAGCAGGTTCCCTGGGGGGGAGACCCAGTACTTC. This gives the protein CASRFPGGETQYF.

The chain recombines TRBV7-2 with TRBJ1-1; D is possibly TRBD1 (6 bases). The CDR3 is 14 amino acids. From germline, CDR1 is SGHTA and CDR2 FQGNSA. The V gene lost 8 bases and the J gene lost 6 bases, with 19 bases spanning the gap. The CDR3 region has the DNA TGTGCCAGCTCACCGGGGGGGGGCGACGCTGAAGCTTTCTTT. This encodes CASSPGGGDAEAFF.

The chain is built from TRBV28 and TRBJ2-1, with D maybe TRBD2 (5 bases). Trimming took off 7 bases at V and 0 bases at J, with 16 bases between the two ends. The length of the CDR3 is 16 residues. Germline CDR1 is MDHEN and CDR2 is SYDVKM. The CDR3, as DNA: TGTGCCAGCACCTCCCGGGATGGGTCCTCCTACAATGAGCAGTTCTTC. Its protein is CASTSRDGSSYNEQFF.

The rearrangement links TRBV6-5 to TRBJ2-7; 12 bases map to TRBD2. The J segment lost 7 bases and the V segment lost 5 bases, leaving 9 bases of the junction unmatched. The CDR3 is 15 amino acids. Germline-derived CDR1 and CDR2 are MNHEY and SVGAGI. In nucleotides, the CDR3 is TGTGCCAGCAGTCAAAGACTAGCGGGAGACTGGGAGCAGTACTTC. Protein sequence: CASSQRLAGDWEQYF.